This TCR beta chain is drawn from a study of vaccination and CD4 T cells after COVID-19. Germline V gene sequence: CDR1 LNHDA, CDR2 SQIVND (reference sequence). V was pared by 5 bases and J by 9 bases, with 17 bases between. The CDR3 sequence is 14 residues long. Indicated time point: late sampling 161 to 241 days after vaccination in a few convalescent patients. This clonotype showed up just a few times. Each CDR3 protein is one row after TCRdb ran MiXCR on the PCR reads. The sample includes 25,000 to 35,000 distinct CDR3 sequences, about 47% of them seen just once. The material sequenced was CD4+ T cells from blood, taken about 7 months after SARS-CoV-2 vaccination. This clonotype was sampled from a human donor who had recovered from COVID-19. The rearrangement links TRBV19 to TRBJ1-5; D unresolved. The CDR3 here is CASSGFGPDPPQHF. Written as DNA, the CDR3 is TGTGCCAGTAGTGGGTTTGGGCCTGATCCGCCCCAGCATTTT.